This T cell receptor (beta chain) is from a study of OX40 agonist ivuxolimab in advanced cancers. Study context: The study treated patients with ivuxolimab, an agonistic anti-OX40 (CD134) antibody.

Using immunoSEQ multiplex PCR, the repertoire was profiled, and TCRdb retains in-frame clones only, with some absent. Here the sample spans 35,000 to 45,000 clones, around 80% being singletons. V lost 3 bases and J lost 5, with 10 bases in between. Germline CDR1 is SGHAT and CDR2 is FQNNGV. The CDR3 is 13 residues long. This clonotype was obtained from an adult with an advanced solid tumor such as melanoma, head and neck, liver or kidney cancer. The chain recombines TRBV11-2 with TRBJ2-5; D is uncertain. The sequencing here drew on CD4+ or CD8+ T cells sorted from blood, taken in a trial of the OX40 agonist ivuxolimab. DNA of the CDR3: TGTGCCAGCAGCTTGGGCGGACGGGAGACCCAGTACTTC. Translated, it gives CASSLGGRETQYF.